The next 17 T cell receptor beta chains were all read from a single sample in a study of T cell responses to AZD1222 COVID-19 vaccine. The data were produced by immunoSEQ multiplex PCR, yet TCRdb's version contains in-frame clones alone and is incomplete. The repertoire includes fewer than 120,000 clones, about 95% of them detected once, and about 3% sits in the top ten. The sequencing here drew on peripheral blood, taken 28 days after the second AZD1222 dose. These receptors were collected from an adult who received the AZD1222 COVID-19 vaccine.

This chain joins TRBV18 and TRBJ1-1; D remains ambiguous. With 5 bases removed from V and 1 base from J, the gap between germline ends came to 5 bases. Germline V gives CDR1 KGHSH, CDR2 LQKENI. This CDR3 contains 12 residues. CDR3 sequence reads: CASSGPNTEAFF. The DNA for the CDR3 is TGTGCCAGCTCAGGACCGAACACTGAAGCTTTCTTT.

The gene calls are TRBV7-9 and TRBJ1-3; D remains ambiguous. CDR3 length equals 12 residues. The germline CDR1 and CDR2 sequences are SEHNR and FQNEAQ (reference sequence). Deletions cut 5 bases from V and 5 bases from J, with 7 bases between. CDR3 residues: CASSPDRNTIYF. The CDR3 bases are TGTGCCAGCAGCCCTGATCGAAACACCATATATTTT.

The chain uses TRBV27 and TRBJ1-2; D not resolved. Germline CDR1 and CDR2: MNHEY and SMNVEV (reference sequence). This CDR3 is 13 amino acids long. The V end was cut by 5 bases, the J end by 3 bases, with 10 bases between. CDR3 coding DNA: TGTGCCAGCAGTACCCATGGGCACTATGGCTACACCTTC. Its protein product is CASSTHGHYGYTF.

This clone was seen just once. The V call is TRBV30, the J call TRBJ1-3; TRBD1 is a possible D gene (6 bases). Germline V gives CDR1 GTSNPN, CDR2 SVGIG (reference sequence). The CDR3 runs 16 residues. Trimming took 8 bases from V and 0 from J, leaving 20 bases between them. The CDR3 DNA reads TGTGCCGGCCTTAAGGACAGTCCTAGCTCTGGAAACACCATATATTTT. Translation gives CAGLKDSPSSGNTIYF.

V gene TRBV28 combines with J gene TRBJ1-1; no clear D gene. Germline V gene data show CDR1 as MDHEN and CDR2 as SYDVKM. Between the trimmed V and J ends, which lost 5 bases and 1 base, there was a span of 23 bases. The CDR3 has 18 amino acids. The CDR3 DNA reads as TGTGCCAGCAGTCCCATACCAGGCCGAAAAGCTGGGAACACTGAAGCTTTCTTT. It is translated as CASSPIPGRKAGNTEAFF.

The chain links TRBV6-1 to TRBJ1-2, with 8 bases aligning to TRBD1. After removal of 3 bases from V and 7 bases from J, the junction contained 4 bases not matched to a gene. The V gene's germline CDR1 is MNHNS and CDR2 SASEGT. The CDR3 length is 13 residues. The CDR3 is CASSEDRVVGYTF. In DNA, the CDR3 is TGTGCCAGCAGTGAGGACAGGGTAGTTGGCTACACCTTC.

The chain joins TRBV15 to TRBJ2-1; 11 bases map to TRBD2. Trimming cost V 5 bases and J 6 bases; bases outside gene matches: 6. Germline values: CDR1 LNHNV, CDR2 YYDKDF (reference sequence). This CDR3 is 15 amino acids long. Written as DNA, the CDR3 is TGTGCCACCAGCTCCGGGACTAGCGGTCTCAATGAGCAGTTCTTC. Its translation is CATSSGTSGLNEQFF.

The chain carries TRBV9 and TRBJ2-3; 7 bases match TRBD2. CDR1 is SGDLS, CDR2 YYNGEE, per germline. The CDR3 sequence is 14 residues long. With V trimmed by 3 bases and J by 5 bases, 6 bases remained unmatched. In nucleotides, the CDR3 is TGTGCCAGCAGCGCGGGGGGAGGGGAAGATACGCAGTATTTT. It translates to CASSAGGGEDTQYF.

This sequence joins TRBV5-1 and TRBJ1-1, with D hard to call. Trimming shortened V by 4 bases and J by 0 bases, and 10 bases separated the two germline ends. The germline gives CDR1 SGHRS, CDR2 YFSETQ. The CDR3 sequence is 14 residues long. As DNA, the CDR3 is TGCGCCAGCAGCCTCGGGTCCCTGAACACTGAAGCTTTCTTT. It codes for CASSLGSLNTEAFF.

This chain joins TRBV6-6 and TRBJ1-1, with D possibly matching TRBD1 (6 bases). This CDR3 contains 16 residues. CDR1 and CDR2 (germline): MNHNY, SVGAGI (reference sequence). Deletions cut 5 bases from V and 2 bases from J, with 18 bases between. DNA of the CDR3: TGTGCCAGCAGTCCCCGGCCAGGGGATACAAACACTGAAGCTTTCTTT. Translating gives CASSPRPGDTNTEAFF.

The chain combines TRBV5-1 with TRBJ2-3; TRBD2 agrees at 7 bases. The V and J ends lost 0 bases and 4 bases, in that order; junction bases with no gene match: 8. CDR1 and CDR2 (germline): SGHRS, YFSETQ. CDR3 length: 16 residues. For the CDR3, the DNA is TGCGCCAGCAGCTTGGAGCGGGGTCGAGGTGCAGATACGCAGTATTTT. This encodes CASSLERGRGADTQYF.

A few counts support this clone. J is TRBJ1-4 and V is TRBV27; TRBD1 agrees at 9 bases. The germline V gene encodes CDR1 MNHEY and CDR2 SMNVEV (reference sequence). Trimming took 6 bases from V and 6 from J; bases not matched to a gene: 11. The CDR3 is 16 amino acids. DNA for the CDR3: TGTGCCAGCAGCCTACTGGGGACAGGGATCCATGAAAAACTGTTTTTT. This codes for CASSLLGTGIHEKLFF. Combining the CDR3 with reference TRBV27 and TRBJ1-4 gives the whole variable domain EAQVTQNPRYLITVTGKKLTVTCSQNMNHEYMSWYRQDPGLGLRQIYYSMNVEVTDKGDVPEGYKVSRKEKRNFPLILESPSPNQTSLYFCASSLLGTGIHEKLFFGSGTQLSVL.

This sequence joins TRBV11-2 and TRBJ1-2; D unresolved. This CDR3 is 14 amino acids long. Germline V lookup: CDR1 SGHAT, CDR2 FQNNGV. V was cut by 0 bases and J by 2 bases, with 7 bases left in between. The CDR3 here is CASSLEADNYGYTF. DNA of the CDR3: TGTGCCAGCAGCTTAGAGGCAGACAACTATGGCTACACCTTC.

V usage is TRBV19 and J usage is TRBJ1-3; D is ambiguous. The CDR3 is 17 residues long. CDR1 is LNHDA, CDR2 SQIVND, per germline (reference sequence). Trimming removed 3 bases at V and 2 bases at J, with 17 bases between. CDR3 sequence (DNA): TGTGCCAGTAGTATCATCTCCCCCTCGTACCCTGGAAACACCATATATTTT. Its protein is CASSIISPSYPGNTIYF. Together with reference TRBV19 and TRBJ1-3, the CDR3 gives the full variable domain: DGGITQSPKYLFRKEGQNVTLSCEQNLNHDAMYWYRQDPGQGLRLIYYSQIVNDFQKGDIAEGYSVSREKKESFPLTVTSAQKNPTAFYLCASSIISPSYPGNTIYFGEGSWLTVV.

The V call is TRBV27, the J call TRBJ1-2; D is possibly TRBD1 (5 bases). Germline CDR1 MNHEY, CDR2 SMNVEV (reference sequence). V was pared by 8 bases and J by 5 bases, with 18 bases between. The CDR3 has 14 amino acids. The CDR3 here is CASAREKQVYGYTF. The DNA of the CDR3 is TGTGCCAGCGCCAGGGAAAAGCAAGTGTATGGCTACACCTTC.

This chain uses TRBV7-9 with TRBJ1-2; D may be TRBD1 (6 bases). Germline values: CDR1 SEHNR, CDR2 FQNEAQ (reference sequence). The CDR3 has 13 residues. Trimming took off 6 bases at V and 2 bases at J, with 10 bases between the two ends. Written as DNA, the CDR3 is TGTGCCAGCAGTTATACAGGGAACTATGGCTACACCTTC. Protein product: CASSYTGNYGYTF.

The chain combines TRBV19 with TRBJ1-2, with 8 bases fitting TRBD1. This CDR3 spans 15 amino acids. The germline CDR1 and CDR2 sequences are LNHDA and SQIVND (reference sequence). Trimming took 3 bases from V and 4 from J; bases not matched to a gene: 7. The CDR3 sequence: CASSMSSGGSYGYTF. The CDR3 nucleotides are TGTGCCAGTAGTATGTCGTCAGGGGGCAGCTATGGCTACACCTTC.